The 32 T cell receptor beta chains below all came from one sample that was sequenced in a study of blood T cells in healthy people across ages. Using a J-beta primer mix together with a sample-barcoded 5' primer, a second PCR was run for about 6 to 12 cycles. MiXCR was run by TCRdb on the 5' RACE reads, yielding one entry per CDR3 protein. This table has about 1.4 million distinct CDR3 sequences, almost 60% appearing once. The sample taken for sequencing was blood. Receptors originate from a man aged 18 to 29 in good health.

This clonotype was counted between two and nine times. The DNA of the CDR3 is TGCGCCAGCAGCCAAGAATTTATCGGGGATGAGCAGTTCTTC. This sequence encodes CASSQEFIGDEQFF. The gene calls are TRBV4-3 and TRBJ2-1; possibly TRBD2 for D (5 bases). V was clipped by 0 bases and J by 8 bases, with 11 bases between them. This CDR3 has 14 residues. Germline V lookup: CDR1 LGHNA, CDR2 YSLEER.

The chain links TRBV6-5 to TRBJ2-1; D gene uncertain. Between the trimmed V and J ends, which lost 2 bases and 7 bases, there was a span of 9 bases. Germline V gene data show CDR1 as MNHEY and CDR2 as SVGAGI. CDR3 length equals 13 residues. CDR3 nucleotides: TGTGCCAGCAGTTACCAAGGGCGGAATGAGCAGTTCTTC. Residues: CASSYQGRNEQFF.

This sequence joins TRBV12-1 and TRBJ2-7; TRBD1 is taken as the D call from the table, unchecked against the DNA. TRBV12-1 is deemed a pseudogene. This CDR3 has 18 amino acids. As DNA, the CDR3 is TGTGCCAGCAGCTTTCAGCCGCTTCGAGGGGCGGCTAGGTACGAGCAGTACTTC. Amino acid sequence: CASSFQPLRGAARYEQYF.

This clonotype appeared a single time. One end of the junction fails to match germline, which may point to a read error. The rearrangement uses TRBV20-1 and TRBJ2-5, with D perhaps matching TRBD2 (6 bases). Germline values: CDR1 DFQATT, CDR2 SNEGSKA (reference sequence). This CDR3 spans 13 amino acids. This CDR3 is CGARGSGGETQYF. CDR3 sequence (DNA): TGCGGTGCTAGAGGGTCTGGGGGGGAGACCCAGTACTTC.

The CDR3 region is CASSASGALSTEAFF. CDR3 DNA sequence: TGTGCCAGCAGCGCCTCAGGGGCTTTGAGCACTGAAGCTTTCTTT. This chain uses TRBV9 with TRBJ1-1; a weak D match, TRBD1 (6 bases). CDR3 size: 15 residues. V was clipped by 3 bases and J by 4 bases, with 16 bases between them. Germline V CDR1 and CDR2: SGDLS, YYNGEE.

The chain joins TRBV6-5 to TRBJ1-2, with D perhaps matching TRBD1 (6 bases). CDR3 length: 14 amino acids. Germline CDR1 reads MNHEY; CDR2 reads SVGAGI. V lost 7 bases and J 5 bases, leaving 17 bases between the germline ends. The CDR3 DNA follows: TGTGCCAGCACCCTTTCCCAGGGGTGGTATGGCTACACCTTC. Translated: CASTLSQGWYGYTF.

The chain links TRBV15 to TRBJ2-5; TRBD1 aligns across 7 bases. V dropped 0 bases and J dropped 4; count of bases not matched to a gene: 5. CDR1 is LNHNV, CDR2 YYDKDF, per germline (reference sequence). The CDR3 covers 15 residues. CDR3 nucleotide sequence: TGTGCCACCAGCAGAGAGGCGTCAGGGGGAGAGACCCAGTACTTC. Its translation: CATSREASGGETQYF.

The chain recombines TRBV28 with TRBJ2-4; either TRBD1 or TRBD2 may supply D (5 bases each). Matching the DNA end better, TRBJ2-7 makes the J call doubtful. CDR3 size: 18 residues. Germline CDR1 is MDHEN and CDR2 is SYDVKM. The CDR3 DNA follows: TGTGCCAGCAGTTTGGAGGTACGGTTTCTAGGGACCTACTACGAGCAGTACTTC. This translates into CASSLEVRFLGTYYEQYF.

Regarding this clonotype: It is likely a read error, because the conserved phenylalanine at the end of the CDR3 is missing. The rearrangement joins TRBV6-1 to TRBJ1-1, with no clear D. The germline gives CDR1 MNHNS, CDR2 SASEGT. This CDR3 has 13 residues. Trimming cost V 3 bases and J 4 bases, with 9 bases left between them. The CDR3 DNA follows: TGTGCCAGCAGTGACGTTTCTGGCACTGAAGCTTTCTTA. It specifies CASSDVSGTEAFL.

The rearrangement uses TRBV5-5 and TRBJ2-2; 9 nucleotides align to TRBD1. The CDR3 contains 17 residues. Germline V gene data show CDR1 as SGHKS and CDR2 as YYEKEE (reference sequence). V shed 0 bases, J shed 5 bases, and the junction held 8 bases outside the gene matches. The CDR3: CASSLVSGTGMTGELFF. CDR3 nucleotide sequence: TGTGCCAGCAGCTTGGTGTCAGGGACAGGGATGACCGGGGAGCTGTTTTTT.

This clonotype was seen only once. The V gene is TRBV6-5, the J gene TRBJ2-7; D is ambiguous. The CDR3 is made up of 15 amino acids. Trimming removed 6 bases from V and 4 bases from J, with 19 bases in between. Germline loops: CDR1 MNHEY, CDR2 SVGAGI. CDR3 protein: CASSPPRAADYEQYF. The CDR3, as DNA: TGTGCCAGCAGCCCCCCCCGGGCAGCCGATTACGAGCAGTACTTC.

The rearrangement uses TRBV7-9 and TRBJ2-5; 13 bases map to TRBD2. J gave up 4 bases and V 5 bases, and 13 bases lay outside the gene matches. Germline CDR1 and CDR2: SEHNR and FQNEAQ (reference sequence). This CDR3 contains 18 residues. The CDR3 DNA reads TGTGCCAGCAGCCCTACCCTCGGACTAGCGGGAGTTCGAGAGACCCAGTACTTC. The encoded protein is CASSPTLGLAGVRETQYF.

The V call is TRBV10-3, the J call TRBJ2-1; 8 bases are shared with TRBD2. The CDR3 runs 14 residues. V lost 10 bases, J lost 5 bases, and 10 bases stayed unmatched. Per the germline V gene, CDR1 is ENHRY and CDR2 is SYGVKD. CDR3 sequence reads: CATSGGRNDNEQFF. CDR3 nucleotide sequence: TGTGCCACCAGCGGGGGCCGAAATGACAATGAGCAGTTCTTC.

The chain uses TRBV3-1 and TRBJ2-5; D ambiguous. The J call could be wrong; TRBJ2-7 is a better fit for the DNA end. The CDR3 extends over 13 amino acids. Germline values: CDR1 LGHDT, CDR2 YNNKEL (reference sequence). The CDR3 DNA follows: TGTGCCAGCAGCCAAGTCATCGACTACGAGCAGTACTTC. Protein sequence: CASSQVIDYEQYF.

The rearrangement joins TRBV20-1 to TRBJ2-1, with D perhaps TRBD1 or TRBD2 (5 bases each). The assigned J gene may be wrong: the sequence end matches TRBJ2-7 better. Germline CDR1 and CDR2: DFQATT and SNEGSKA (reference sequence). The CDR3 length is 15 residues. CDR3 sequence (DNA): TGCAGTGCCCCCTCTGGGACCTCCTCCTACAATGAGCAGTACTTC. This gives the protein CSAPSGTSSYNEQYF.

The chain has TRBV2 and TRBJ1-5; a possible D gene is TRBD1 (6 bases). Trimming took 3 bases from V and 4 from J, leaving 10 bases between them. Looked up from germline, CDR1 is SNHLY and CDR2 is FYNNEI. This CDR3 has 14 residues. This chain's CDR3 is CASSDGGRNQPQHF. The CDR3 nucleotides are TGTGCCAGCAGTGACGGGGGGCGAAATCAGCCCCAGCATTTT.

The chain recombines TRBV5-1 with TRBJ2-7; D possibly corresponds to TRBD1 (6 bases). Germline values: CDR1 SGHRS, CDR2 YFSETQ. Trimming pared 4 bases from V and 3 bases from J, leaving 14 bases between. The CDR3 is made up of 14 amino acids. CDR3 coding DNA: TGCGCCAGCAGCGTGGACAGTCTAAACTACGAGCAGTACTTC. It encodes CASSVDSLNYEQYF.

This clonotype was seen ten or more times. This chain links TRBV6-6 with TRBJ2-7; 8 nucleotides line up with TRBD1. The CDR3 length is 13 residues. V lost 5 bases and J lost 3; bases outside the gene matches: 3. Looked up from germline, CDR1 is MNHNY and CDR2 is SVGAGI (reference sequence). CDR3 DNA sequence: TGTGCCAGCAGTCCTACAGGGGGCTACGAGCAGTACTTC. Protein product: CASSPTGGYEQYF.

V gene TRBV7-9 combines with J gene TRBJ1-4; D gene unclear. Germline CDR1 SEHNR, CDR2 FQNEAQ (reference sequence). The CDR3 length is 15 residues. With 0 bases removed from V and 7 bases from J, the gap between germline ends came to 12 bases. The CDR3 spells CASSLAGGRPEKLFF. DNA for the CDR3: TGTGCCAGCAGCTTAGCTGGAGGGCGACCTGAAAAACTGTTTTTT.

This chain connects TRBV10-3 to TRBJ1-5; 7 nucleotides match TRBD1. The CDR3 loop spans 13 amino acids. The trim removed 5 bases at V and 5 bases at J, leaving 3 bases unmatched. Germline V gene data show CDR1 as ENHRY and CDR2 as SYGVKD. Here the CDR3 DNA reads TGTGCCATCAGTCGAGACAGGGATCAGCCCCAGCATTTT. As protein: CAISRDRDQPQHF.

The J gene is TRBJ1-6, the V gene TRBV29-1; D possibly corresponds to TRBD1 (6 bases). CDR3 length: 16 amino acids. The germline gives CDR1 SQVTM, CDR2 ANQGSEA. The V gene lost 5 bases and the J gene lost 7 bases, with 21 bases spanning the gap. CDR3 nucleotides: TGCAGCGTTCAACTTACCTACAGGGATTGGAATTCACCCCTCCACTTT. Translated, it gives CSVQLTYRDWNSPLHF.

The chain couples TRBV21-1 to TRBJ1-2; the D call of TRBD1 is as the table states it, not checked on the DNA. TRBV21-1 is reported as a pseudogene. The CDR3 is 18 residues long. CDR3 sequence (DNA): TGTGCCAGCAGCAAAGCGCTTATGGACAGGGGGCTCAGCTATGGCTACACCTTC. Protein: CASSKALMDRGLSYGYTF.

The V call is TRBV12-3 or TRBV12-4, the J call TRBJ1-2; D unresolved. With 0 bases removed from V and 1 base from J, the gap between germline ends came to 15 bases. CDR3 length equals 17 residues. The CDR3 DNA reads TGTGCCAGCAGTTTAGCGCCCGGCCTCAGAATTAACTATGGCTACACCTTC. Its translation is CASSLAPGLRINYGYTF.

The chain is built from TRBV7-9 and TRBJ2-3, with D hard to call. This CDR3 is 15 amino acids long. CDR1 is SEHNR, CDR2 FQNEAQ, per germline (reference sequence). V was cut by 1 base and J by 8 bases, with 16 bases left in between. This CDR3 reads CASSLGQSVLGTQYF. The DNA for the CDR3 is TGTGCCAGCAGCTTAGGCCAGTCGGTCTTAGGTACGCAGTATTTT.

V and J are TRBV6-1 and TRBJ2-7; 11 nucleotides line up with TRBD2. Germline lookup yields CDR1 MNHNS and CDR2 SASEGT. Unmatched junction bases numbered 18, after V lost 7 bases and J lost 7 bases. This CDR3 region has 17 residues. The CDR3 DNA reads as TGTGCCAGCACCAGTGGTTGGGCTAGCGGGAGGCCGTGGGAGCAGTACTTC. Translation: CASTSGWASGRPWEQYF.

This rearrangement joins TRBV9 to TRBJ2-1, with D possibly matching TRBD1 (6 bases). Trimming shortened V by 3 bases and J by 9 bases, and 10 bases separated the two germline ends. Germline assignment: CDR1 SGDLS and CDR2 YYNGEE. The CDR3 runs to 12 residues. The CDR3, as DNA: TGTGCCAGCAGCGCGCTAGGGGGTGAGCAGTTCTTC. Translation gives CASSALGGEQFF.

This clonotype was picked up a small number of times. The chain recombines TRBV9 with TRBJ1-4, with unresolved D. The germline V gene encodes CDR1 SGDLS and CDR2 YYNGEE. V lost 0 bases to trimming and J lost 5 bases, with 11 bases between them. The length of the CDR3 is 15 residues. In DNA, the CDR3 is TGTGCCAGCAGCGTAGCCTGGGGTACGAATGAAAAACTGTTTTTT. It is translated as CASSVAWGTNEKLFF.

The chain links TRBV7-2 to TRBJ1-5; 7 nucleotides line up with TRBD1. Germline CDR1 is SGHTA and CDR2 is FQGNSA. This CDR3 spans 14 amino acids. V shed 5 bases, J shed 4 bases, and the junction held 5 bases outside the gene matches. CDR3 bases: TGTGCCAGCAGCCAACAGACAGGGAATCAGCCCCAGCATTTT. Translation gives CASSQQTGNQPQHF.

The chain couples TRBV28 to TRBJ2-4, with 10 nucleotides matching TRBD2. The germline gives CDR1 MDHEN, CDR2 SYDVKM. Trimming at V came to 3 bases and at J to 1 base, leaving 9 bases not matched to a gene. This CDR3 is 18 amino acids long. The CDR3 is CASSLGAAGGQAKNIQYF. CDR3 coding DNA: TGTGCCAGCAGTTTGGGGGCAGCGGGGGGGCAGGCCAAAAACATTCAGTACTTC.

The V gene is TRBV20-1, the J gene TRBJ2-1; TRBD2 matches at 9 bases. The J segment lost 6 bases and the V segment lost 4 bases, leaving 10 bases of the junction unmatched. In germline, CDR1 is DFQATT, CDR2 SNEGSKA (reference sequence). The length of the CDR3 is 15 residues. Here the CDR3 DNA reads TGCAGTGCTACAGCGATAGCGGGAGTAGGCAATGAGCAGTTCTTC. This codes for CSATAIAGVGNEQFF.

In its sample, this clonotype was seen a few times. This sequence joins TRBV10-3 and TRBJ2-1; the match to TRBD1 covers 8 bases. Trimming cost V 9 bases and J 12 bases; bases outside gene matches: 10. Germline CDR1 and CDR2: ENHRY and SYGVKD. This CDR3 has 12 residues. The CDR3 sequence is CAIIDTGGRQFF. DNA for the CDR3: TGTGCCATAATTGATACAGGGGGAAGGCAGTTCTTC.

The chain employs TRBV12-3 or TRBV12-4 and TRBJ2-1, with D hard to call. The germline V and J ends were trimmed by 2 bases and 15 bases, with 11 bases remaining between them. CDR3 length: 11 residues. The CDR3 DNA reads as TGTGCCAGCAGTTTATATGAGCTATTGTTCTTC. Translation gives CASSLYELLFF.